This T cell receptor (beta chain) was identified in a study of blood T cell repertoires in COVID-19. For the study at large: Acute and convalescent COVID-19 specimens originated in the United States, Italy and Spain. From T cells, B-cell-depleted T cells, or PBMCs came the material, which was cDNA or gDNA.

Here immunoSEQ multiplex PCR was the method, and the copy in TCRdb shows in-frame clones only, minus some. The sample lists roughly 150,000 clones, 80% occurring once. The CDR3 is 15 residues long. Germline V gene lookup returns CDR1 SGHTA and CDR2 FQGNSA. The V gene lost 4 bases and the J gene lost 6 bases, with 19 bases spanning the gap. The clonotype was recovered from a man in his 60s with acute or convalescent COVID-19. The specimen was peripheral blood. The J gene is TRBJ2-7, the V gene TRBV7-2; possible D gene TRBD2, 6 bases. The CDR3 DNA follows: TGTGCCAGCAGCTCCCGGGACTCCACATCCCGCGAGCAGTACTTC. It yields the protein CASSSRDSTSREQYF.